The next 27 T cell receptor beta chains were all read from a single sample in a study of CD8 T cells in Susac syndrome. With random hexamers, roughly 0.45 to 1 ug RNA was reverse transcribed. TCRdb itself ran the immunoSEQ multiplex PCR reads through MiXCR, one entry per CDR3 protein. The repertoire consists of some 170,000 distinct CDR3 sequences, with around 95% occurring once and the leading ten covering more than 0.13%. The sequenced sample consisted of CD4+ T cells from PBMCs. Receptors were obtained from a human donor in good health.

This rearrangement joins TRBV18 to TRBJ1-2, with TRBD1 matching over 8 bases. The germline V gene encodes CDR1 KGHSH and CDR2 LQKENI. The CDR3 extends over 16 amino acids. After removal of 3 bases from V and 3 bases from J, the junction contained 9 bases not matched to a gene. The CDR3 sequence is CASSPVPDREDYGYTF. CDR3 nucleotide sequence: TGTGCCAGCTCACCCGTACCGGACAGGGAAGACTATGGCTACACCTTC.

V and J are TRBV5-6 and TRBJ2-5; unclear D gene. Germline CDR1 reads SGHDT; CDR2 reads YYEEEE. The V and J ends lost 0 bases and 2 bases respectively, with 5 bases between them. This CDR3 region has 13 residues. DNA of the CDR3: TGTGCCAGCAGCTTGGGGGTTCAAGAGACCCAGTACTTC. Translation gives CASSLGVQETQYF.

The chain carries TRBV18 and TRBJ2-2; maybe TRBD1 (5 bases). Germline values: CDR1 KGHSH, CDR2 LQKENI. With 2 bases removed from V and 6 bases from J, the gap between germline ends came to 7 bases. The CDR3 contains 13 residues. The CDR3 DNA is TGTGCCAGCTCACCAGACAGTTCCGGGGAGCTGTTTTTT. The encoded protein is CASSPDSSGELFF.

The chain combines TRBV11-1 with TRBJ1-2; 9 bases are shared with TRBD1. In germline, CDR1 is SGHAT, CDR2 FQDESV (reference sequence). With 2 bases clipped from V and 4 bases from J, the junction kept 23 bases outside the gene matches. This CDR3 is 21 amino acids long. The CDR3 is CASSLSMGLNRRDRDPYGYTF. CDR3 sequence (DNA): TGTGCCAGCAGCTTATCTATGGGGTTGAACCGAAGGGACAGGGACCCCTATGGCTACACCTTC.

The chain links TRBV7-2 to TRBJ2-3; no firm D call. CDR1 and CDR2 (germline): SGHTA, FQGNSA. V was trimmed by 5 bases and J by 4 bases, leaving 7 bases between them. This CDR3 has 12 residues. The CDR3 region is CASSPRADTQYF. CDR3 sequence (DNA): TGTGCCAGCAGCCCCCGGGCAGATACGCAGTATTTT.

The chain recombines TRBV12-5 with TRBJ2-5; unclear D gene. Trimming left V 2 bases short and J 5 bases short, with 9 bases between. The CDR3 covers 13 residues. CDR1 LGHNT and CDR2 FRNRAP come from the germline V gene. CDR3 coding DNA: TGTGCTAGTGGTTTGAATAACGGGGAGACCCAGTACTTC. Translating gives CASGLNNGETQYF.

The chain is built from TRBV5-1 and TRBJ1-4; D may be TRBD1 (6 bases). The CDR3 consists of 15 residues. The ends were cut back, 0 bases at V and 4 bases at J, with 10 bases in the middle. Germline CDR1 reads SGHRS; CDR2 reads YFSETQ. The CDR3 region is CASSLAGAYNEKLFF. The CDR3 region has the DNA TGCGCCAGCAGCTTGGCAGGGGCCTATAATGAAAAACTGTTTTTT.

The rearrangement uses TRBV20-1 and TRBJ1-4; D gene unclear. V lost 0 bases and J lost 8, with 13 bases in between. The CDR3 spans 14 residues. Germline V gene sequence: CDR1 DFQATT, CDR2 SNEGSKA (reference sequence). This CDR3 is CSARDLGGSEKLFF. CDR3 DNA: TGCAGTGCTAGAGATCTGGGCGGTTCGGAAAAACTGTTTTTT.

This clonotype was recorded a few times. This rearrangement joins TRBV2 to TRBJ2-7, with 9 bases that match TRBD1. This CDR3 is 13 amino acids long. The ends lost 11 bases at V and 4 bases at J; junction bases unmatched: 9. Germline values: CDR1 SNHLY, CDR2 FYNNEI. CDR3 sequence (DNA): TGTGCCTCCCACAGGGGGCAATTTTACGAGCAGTACTTC. Translation: CASHRGQFYEQYF. Complete variable domain (other parts from reference TRBV2 and TRBJ2-7): EPEVTQTPSHQVTQMGQEVILRCVPISNHLYFYWYRQILGQKVEFLVSFYNNEISEKSEIFDDQFSVERPDGSNFTLKIRSTKLEDSAMYFCASHRGQFYEQYFGPGTRLTVT.

The chain combines TRBV7-3 with TRBJ2-6; D call uncertain. The germline V gene has CDR1 SGHTA and CDR2 FQGTGA. This CDR3 has 15 amino acids. Trimming pared 2 bases from V and 2 bases from J, leaving 7 bases between. CDR3 sequence reads: CASSLQWTGANVLTF. The DNA of the CDR3 is TGTGCCAGCAGCTTACAGTGGACTGGGGCCAACGTCCTGACTTTC.

The CDR3 is CATSRDLAGGKEQYF. For the CDR3, the DNA is TGTGCCACCAGCAGAGATCTCGCAGGGGGCAAAGAGCAGTACTTC. The V gene is TRBV15, the J gene TRBJ2-7; 8 bases match TRBD1. With V trimmed by 0 bases and J by 7 bases, 8 bases remained unmatched. The germline CDR1 and CDR2 sequences are LNHNV and YYDKDF (reference sequence). CDR3 size: 15 residues.

This rearrangement joins TRBV10-3 to TRBJ2-5; a weak D match, TRBD1 (6 bases). The germline gives CDR1 ENHRY, CDR2 SYGVKD. V shed 0 bases and J shed 7 bases, with 6 bases lying between them. This CDR3 spans 12 amino acids. The CDR3 DNA sequence: TGTGCCATCAGTGAGTCAGGGGGGACCCAGTACTTC. It codes for CAISESGGTQYF.

The V gene is TRBV29-1, the J gene TRBJ1-5; possible D gene TRBD1, 5 bases. Trimming shortened V by 4 bases and J by 4 bases, and 11 bases separated the two germline ends. This CDR3 contains 13 residues. The V gene's germline CDR1 is SQVTM and CDR2 ANQGSEA. The CDR3 here is CSVALQENQPQHF. The CDR3 DNA reads TGCAGCGTTGCTCTACAGGAGAATCAGCCCCAGCATTTT. The variable domain in full, with the rest retrieved from reference TRBV29-1 and TRBJ1-5, is SAVISQKPSRDICQRGTSLTIQCQVDSQVTMMFWYRQQPGQSLTLIATANQGSEATYESGFVIDKFPISRPNLTFSTLTVSNMSPEDSSIYLCSVALQENQPQHFGDGTRLSIL.

The chain links TRBV12-5 to TRBJ2-2; 7 nucleotides line up with TRBD1. V lost 2 bases to trimming and J lost 4 bases; unmatched junction nucleotides: 10. The length of the CDR3 is 17 residues. Germline CDR1 LGHNT, CDR2 FRNRAP. CDR3 sequence reads: CASGLSRDSSTTGELFF. CDR3 nucleotides: TGTGCTAGTGGTTTGTCACGGGACAGCTCCACCACCGGGGAGCTGTTTTTT. Using reference TRBV12-5 and TRBJ2-2 for the parts outside the CDR3, the full variable domain is DARVTQTPRHKVTEMGQEVTMRCQPILGHNTVFWYRQTMMQGLELLAYFRNRAPLDDSGMPKDRFSAEMPDATLATLKIQPSEPRDSAVYFCASGLSRDSSTTGELFFGEGSRLTVL.

This chain connects TRBV30 to TRBJ2-3; 10 bases map to TRBD2. V lost 1 base to trimming and J lost 2 bases; unmatched junction nucleotides: 3. The CDR3 totals 15 residues. Germline CDR1 reads GTSNPN; CDR2 reads SVGIG (reference sequence). CDR3 in amino acids: CAWSASGGHTDTQYF. The CDR3 DNA is TGTGCCTGGAGTGCTAGCGGGGGTCACACAGATACGCAGTATTTT.

This sequence joins TRBV3-1 and TRBJ1-2; perhaps TRBD1 as D (5 bases). Germline V gene data show CDR1 as LGHDT and CDR2 as YNNKEL (reference sequence). V was cut by 3 bases and J by 4 bases, with 9 bases left in between. This CDR3 has 13 residues. The CDR3 loop is CASSQGTFYGYTF. CDR3 in DNA: TGTGCCAGCAGCCAGGGGACCTTCTATGGCTACACCTTC.

This chain connects TRBV18 to TRBJ2-3; 11 positions match TRBD2. From germline, CDR1 is KGHSH and CDR2 LQKENI. With 6 bases clipped from V and 5 bases from J, the junction kept 4 bases outside the gene matches. This CDR3 spans 14 amino acids. This CDR3 is CASSNLAGGDTQYF. As DNA, the CDR3 is TGTGCCAGCTCGAATCTAGCGGGGGGAGATACGCAGTATTTT.

This clonotype was observed a few times. This chain uses TRBV7-2 with TRBJ2-7; 7 bases are shared with TRBD1. Trimming took 5 bases from V and 3 from J; bases not matched to a gene: 4. CDR3 size: 13 residues. CDR1 is SGHTA and CDR2 is FQGNSA in the germline V gene. The CDR3 is CASSLGQFYEQYF. CDR3 coding DNA: TGTGCCAGCAGCCTGGGACAGTTCTACGAGCAGTACTTC.

The J gene is TRBJ2-7, the V gene TRBV7-2, with 9 bases that match TRBD1. Germline V lookup: CDR1 SGHTA, CDR2 FQGNSA. Trimming took 5 bases from V and 3 from J; bases not matched to a gene: 5. The CDR3 consists of 14 residues. CDR3 loop: CASSPRTGVYEQYF. CDR3 DNA: TGTGCCAGCAGCCCCCGGACAGGGGTCTACGAGCAGTACTTC.

The genes are TRBV29-1 and TRBJ2-7; the match to TRBD1 covers 8 bases. The length of the CDR3 is 15 residues. The J segment lost 3 bases and the V segment lost 3 bases, leaving 10 bases of the junction unmatched. Germline V gives CDR1 SQVTM, CDR2 ANQGSEA. The CDR3, as DNA: TGCAGCGTTGACTGGTGGGCAGGGGGCCTCTACGAGCAGTACTTC. Its translation: CSVDWWAGGLYEQYF.

The chain uses TRBV2 and TRBJ2-5, with D tentatively TRBD2 (5 bases). Germline CDR1 and CDR2: SNHLY and FYNNEI. The CDR3 is 17 residues long. V dropped 4 bases and J dropped 1 base, with 19 bases sitting between them. CDR3 sequence reads: CASSARGVVVGQETQYF. For the CDR3, the DNA is TGTGCCAGCAGTGCCCGGGGAGTGGTAGTAGGCCAAGAGACCCAGTACTTC.

The gene calls are TRBV25-1 and TRBJ2-3; D is tentatively TRBD1 or TRBD2 (5 bases each). Germline V gene sequence: CDR1 MGHDK, CDR2 SYGVNS. The CDR3 loop spans 16 amino acids. V was trimmed by 4 bases and J by 8 bases, leaving 22 bases between them. CDR3 coding DNA: TGTGCCAGCAGTGGGGCAGGGACGGGTCCACTTTTTACGCAGTATTTT. It specifies CASSGAGTGPLFTQYF.

V and J are TRBV7-9 and TRBJ1-6, with 10 bases fitting TRBD1. V was clipped by 3 bases and J by 13 bases; unmatched bases: 0. The CDR3 spans 12 residues. Germline V gene data show CDR1 as SEHNR and CDR2 as FQNEAQ (reference sequence). The CDR3, as DNA: TGTGCCAGCAGCTTGGGACAGGGGCCCCTCCACTTT. It translates to CASSLGQGPLHF.

The genes are TRBV5-1 and TRBJ2-2, with 9 nucleotides matching TRBD2. The CDR3 length is 16 residues. V shed 3 bases and J 4 bases; nucleotides not matched to a gene: 7. Germline V gives CDR1 SGHRS, CDR2 YFSETQ. CDR3 sequence: CASSSGGGASTGELFF. CDR3 in DNA: TGCGCCAGCAGCTCAGGCGGGGGGGCCAGCACCGGGGAGCTGTTTTTT.

The chain links TRBV23-1 to TRBJ2-2, with TRBD1 as a possible D gene (5 bases). TRBV23-1 is identified as an open reading frame with a role that is uncertain. This CDR3 has 14 residues. The V end lost 3 bases, the J end lost 7 bases, and 12 bases lay between the germline ends. CDR3 DNA sequence: TGCGCCAGCAGTCAGTCCCCAGGGCGCGGGGAGCTGTTTTTT. Residues: CASSQSPGRGELFF.

The gene calls are TRBV15 and TRBJ1-2; 7 nucleotides line up with TRBD1. Trimming removed 5 bases from V and 3 bases from J; junction bases left unmatched: 3. Per the germline V gene, CDR1 is LNHNV and CDR2 is YYDKDF (reference sequence). The CDR3 has 13 amino acids. CDR3 sequence: CATSPGQDYGYTF. In DNA form, the CDR3 reads TGTGCCACCAGCCCCGGACAGGACTATGGCTACACCTTC.

The CDR3 DNA is TGTGCCAGCAGCCTGACACTAAGTAGGACAGTTGGAGGCTCACCCCTCCACTTT. Protein product: CASSLTLSRTVGGSPLHF. The gene calls are TRBV5-5 and TRBJ1-6; tentatively, D is TRBD1 (6 bases). Germline loops: CDR1 SGHKS, CDR2 YYEKEE (reference sequence). Deletions cut 4 bases from V and 10 bases from J, with 27 bases between. The CDR3 loop spans 18 amino acids.